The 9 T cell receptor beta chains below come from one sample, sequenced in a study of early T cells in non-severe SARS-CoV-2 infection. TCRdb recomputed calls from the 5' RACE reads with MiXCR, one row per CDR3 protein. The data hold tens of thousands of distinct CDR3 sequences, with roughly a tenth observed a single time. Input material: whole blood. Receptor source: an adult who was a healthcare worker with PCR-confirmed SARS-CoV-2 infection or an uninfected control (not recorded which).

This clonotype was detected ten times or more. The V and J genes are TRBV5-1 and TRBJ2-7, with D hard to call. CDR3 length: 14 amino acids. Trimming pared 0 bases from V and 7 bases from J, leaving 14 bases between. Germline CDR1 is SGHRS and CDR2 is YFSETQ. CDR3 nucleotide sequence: TGCGCCAGCAGCTTGGATGGGATCTGGGGAGAGCAGTACTTC. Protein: CASSLDGIWGEQYF.

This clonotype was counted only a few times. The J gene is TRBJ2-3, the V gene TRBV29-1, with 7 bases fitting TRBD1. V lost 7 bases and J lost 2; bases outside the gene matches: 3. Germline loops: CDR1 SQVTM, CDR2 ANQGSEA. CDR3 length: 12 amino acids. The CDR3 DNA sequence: TGCAGCGAGACAGGGTACACAGATACGCAGTATTTT. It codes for CSETGYTDTQYF.

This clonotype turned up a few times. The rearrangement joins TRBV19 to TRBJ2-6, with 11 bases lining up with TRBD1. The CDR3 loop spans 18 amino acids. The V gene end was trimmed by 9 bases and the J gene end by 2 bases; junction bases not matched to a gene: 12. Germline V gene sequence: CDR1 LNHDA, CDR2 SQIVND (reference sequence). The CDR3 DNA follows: TGTGCCAGCCAGAAACCGGGACAGGGGGTTACTGGGGCCAACGTCCTGACTTTC. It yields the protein CASQKPGQGVTGANVLTF.

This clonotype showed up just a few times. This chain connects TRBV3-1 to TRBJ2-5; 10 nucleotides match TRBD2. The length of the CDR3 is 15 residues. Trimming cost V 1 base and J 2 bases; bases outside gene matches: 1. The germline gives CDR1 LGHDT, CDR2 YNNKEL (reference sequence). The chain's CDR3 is CASSQGTSGQETQYF. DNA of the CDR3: TGTGCCAGCAGCCAAGGGACTAGCGGTCAAGAGACCCAGTACTTC.

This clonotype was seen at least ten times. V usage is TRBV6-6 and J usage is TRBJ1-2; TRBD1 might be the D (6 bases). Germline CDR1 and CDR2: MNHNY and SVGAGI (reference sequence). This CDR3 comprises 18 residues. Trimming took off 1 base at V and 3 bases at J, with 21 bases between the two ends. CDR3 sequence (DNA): TGTGCCAGCAGTTACTGGGGATCCTCCAGGGGAGGTTACTATGGCTACACCTTC. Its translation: CASSYWGSSRGGYYGYTF.

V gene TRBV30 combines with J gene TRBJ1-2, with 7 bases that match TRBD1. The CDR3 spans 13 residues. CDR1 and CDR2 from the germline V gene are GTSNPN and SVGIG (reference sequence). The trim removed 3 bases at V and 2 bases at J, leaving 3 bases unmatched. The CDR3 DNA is TGTGCCTGGAGCGGGGGACAGAACTATGGCTACACCTTC. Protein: CAWSGGQNYGYTF.

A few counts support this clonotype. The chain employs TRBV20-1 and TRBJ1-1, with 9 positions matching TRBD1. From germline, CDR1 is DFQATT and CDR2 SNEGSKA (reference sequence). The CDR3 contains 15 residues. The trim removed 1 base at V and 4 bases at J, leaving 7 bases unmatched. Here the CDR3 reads CSARATGQGSTEAFF. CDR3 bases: TGCAGTGCTAGAGCCACGGGACAGGGTTCCACTGAAGCTTTCTTT.

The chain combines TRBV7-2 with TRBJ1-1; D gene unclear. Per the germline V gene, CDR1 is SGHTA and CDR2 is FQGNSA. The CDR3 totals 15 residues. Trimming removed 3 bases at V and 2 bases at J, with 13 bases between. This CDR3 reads CASSLNVPVNTEAFF. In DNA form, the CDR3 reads TGTGCCAGCAGCTTGAACGTACCTGTAAACACTGAAGCTTTCTTT.

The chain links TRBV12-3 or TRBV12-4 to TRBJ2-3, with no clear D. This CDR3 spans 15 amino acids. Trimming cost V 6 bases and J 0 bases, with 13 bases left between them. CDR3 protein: CASSPDTSSTDTQYF. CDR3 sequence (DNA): TGTGCCAGCAGCCCTGACACGTCTAGCACAGATACGCAGTATTTT.